Following are 3 T cell receptor beta chains from one sample sequenced in a study of blood T cell repertoires in COVID-19. Clones were sequenced by immunoSEQ multiplex PCR, and TCRdb holds only the in-frame ones, with some missing. The table lists about 410,000 clones, 89% of them singletons. The sample consisted of peripheral blood. All receptors derive from a woman aged 40 to 49 with COVID-19, enrolled during active disease.

This clone was counted a single time. This sequence joins TRBV7-3 and TRBJ1-1; D is perhaps TRBD1 (5 bases). CDR3 length: 14 amino acids. Trimming shortened V by 0 bases and J by 1 base, and 6 bases separated the two germline ends. Germline lookup yields CDR1 SGHTA and CDR2 FQGTGA. The CDR3 DNA reads as TGTGCCAGCAGCTTAACAGGGGAGAACACTGAAGCTTTCTTT. This gives the protein CASSLTGENTEAFF.

This chain links TRBV27 with TRBJ1-6; no reliable D call. This CDR3 contains 14 residues. Germline V lookup: CDR1 MNHEY, CDR2 SMNVEV (reference sequence). V gave up 2 bases and J gave up 10 bases, with 12 bases separating them. The CDR3 nucleotides read TGTGCCAGCAGTTTACTCGGGGAGGGATCACCCCTCCACTTT. This gives the protein CASSLLGEGSPLHF.

This chain links TRBV24-1 with TRBJ2-1; D is unclear. The CDR3 is made up of 15 amino acids. CDR1 is KGHDR and CDR2 is SFDVKD in the germline V gene. V was clipped by 1 base and J by 5 bases, with 11 bases between them. CDR3 coding DNA: TGTGCCACCAGTGATTTACGGGTGCCTGACAATGAGCAGTTCTTC. It is translated as CATSDLRVPDNEQFF.